A single sample is the source of the 32 T cell receptor beta chains below, sequenced in a study of blood T cell repertoires in COVID-19. Measured with immunoSEQ multiplex PCR; TCRdb has only the in-frame clones, and not every one. The sample shows 88,000 or so clones, 65% to 90% of them seen only once. Sequencing input: peripheral blood. The receptors derive from a man between 60 and 75 years old with acute or convalescent COVID-19.

The V call is TRBV7-2, the J call TRBJ1-5; D is unclear. The CDR3 totals 15 residues. V shed 5 bases and J shed 1 base, with 12 bases lying between them. CDR1 SGHTA and CDR2 FQGNSA come from the germline V gene. The CDR3 loop reads CASSLNAGSNQPQHF. The CDR3 DNA follows: TGTGCCAGCAGCCTTAACGCGGGGAGCAATCAGCCCCAGCATTTT.

This clone has just one count. This chain links TRBV7-2 with TRBJ1-5; D is ambiguous. V gave up 2 bases and J gave up 2 bases, with 4 bases separating them. Per the germline V gene, CDR1 is SGHTA and CDR2 is FQGNSA. The CDR3 spans 13 residues. Written as DNA, the CDR3 is TGTGCCAGCAGCTTACCTGGCAATCAGCCCCAGCATTTT. It encodes CASSLPGNQPQHF.

The chain carries TRBV7-2 and TRBJ2-7; weak D call: TRBD2 (5 bases). CDR1 is SGHTA, CDR2 FQGNSA, per germline. Trimming removed 4 bases at V and 6 bases at J, with 13 bases between. This CDR3 contains 13 residues. Here the CDR3 DNA reads TGTGCCAGCAGCTCCCTAGGAGGCGCCGAGCAGTACTTC. It encodes CASSSLGGAEQYF.

The gene calls are TRBV28 and TRBJ2-3; 11 nucleotides line up with TRBD2. CDR1 and CDR2 (germline): MDHEN, SYDVKM. The V segment lost 4 bases and the J segment 2 bases; nucleotides outside the gene matches: 11. The CDR3 extends over 18 amino acids. The chain's CDR3 is CASSSSSLAGGPTDTQYF. In DNA form, the CDR3 reads TGTGCCAGCAGTTCCTCATCTCTAGCGGGGGGACCCACAGATACGCAGTATTTT.

V usage is TRBV27 and J usage is TRBJ2-7; 9 bases line up with TRBD1. Germline CDR1 MNHEY, CDR2 SMNVEV (reference sequence). V shed 3 bases and J 4 bases; nucleotides not matched to a gene: 4. The CDR3 spans 14 residues. The CDR3 spells CASSLDRGTYEQYF. The CDR3 bases are TGTGCCAGCAGTTTGGACAGGGGCACATACGAGCAGTACTTC.

This rearrangement joins TRBV6-5 to TRBJ1-6; TRBD1 agrees at 10 bases. Germline V gene sequence: CDR1 MNHEY, CDR2 SVGAGI. Germline trimming cut 8 bases from V and 9 bases from J; bases unmatched to any gene: 7. The CDR3 consists of 14 residues. CDR3 loop: CASSRDRGASPLHF. DNA of the CDR3: TGTGCCAGCTCCCGGGACAGGGGTGCTTCACCCCTCCACTTT.

This clone was counted between two and nine times. The rearrangement links TRBV7-8 to TRBJ1-5; a weak D match, TRBD1 (6 bases). This CDR3 contains 17 residues. The germline V gene has CDR1 SGHVS and CDR2 FQNEAQ. The V gene lost 1 base and the J gene lost 2 bases, with 15 bases spanning the gap. CDR3 region: CASSLGPRDMGNQPQHF. The CDR3 DNA reads as TGTGCCAGCAGCTTAGGACCCAGGGACATGGGCAATCAGCCCCAGCATTTT.

The genes are TRBV19 and TRBJ2-6; D possibly corresponds to TRBD1 (5 bases). V dropped 3 bases and J dropped 2 bases, with 8 bases sitting between them. The CDR3 loop spans 15 amino acids. Germline-derived CDR1 and CDR2 are LNHDA and SQIVND (reference sequence). CDR3 bases: TGTGCCAGTAGTATGAGCAGGGCTGGGGCCAACGTCCTGACTTTC. As protein: CASSMSRAGANVLTF.

V is TRBV19 and J is TRBJ1-2, with 8 bases aligning to TRBD1. Germline V gene lookup returns CDR1 LNHDA and CDR2 SQIVND (reference sequence). This CDR3 has 13 amino acids. The V gene end was trimmed by 5 bases and the J gene end by 6 bases; junction bases not matched to a gene: 5. The CDR3 DNA is TGTGCCAGTAGTTTGGACAGGGAGAATGGCTACACCTTC. As protein: CASSLDRENGYTF. Filled out from reference TRBV19 and TRBJ1-2, the complete variable domain reads DGGITQSPKYLFRKEGQNVTLSCEQNLNHDAMYWYRQDPGQGLRLIYYSQIVNDFQKGDIAEGYSVSREKKESFPLTVTSAQKNPTAFYLCASSLDRENGYTFGSGTRLTVV.

The chain couples TRBV9 to TRBJ2-3; the D is unclear. The germline V and J ends were trimmed by 4 bases and 1 base, with 4 bases remaining between them. Germline V lookup: CDR1 SGDLS, CDR2 YYNGEE. CDR3 size: 12 residues. The CDR3 here is CASSSRTDTQYF. CDR3 coding DNA: TGTGCCAGCAGCTCTCGCACAGATACGCAGTATTTT.

This chain joins TRBV5-5 and TRBJ1-2; weak D call: TRBD1 (5 bases). Germline CDR1 SGHKS, CDR2 YYEKEE (reference sequence). The CDR3 covers 14 residues. Trimming took off 4 bases at V and 4 bases at J, with 14 bases between the two ends. CDR3 protein: CASSTGTPPYGYTF. The CDR3 nucleotides read TGTGCCAGCAGCACCGGGACTCCTCCCTATGGCTACACCTTC.

The CDR3 DNA reads TGTGCCAGCAGCCAATCCGTCGGGGGGACAGGGACTAGCGGGAAGTACTTC. It encodes CASSQSVGGTGTSGKYF. This chain links TRBV3-1 (or the pseudogene TRBV3-2) with TRBJ2-7; 13 bases are shared with TRBD2. From germline, CDR1 is LGHDT and CDR2 YNNKEL (reference sequence). With 2 bases clipped from V and 11 bases from J, the junction kept 15 bases outside the gene matches. The CDR3 has 17 residues.

The chain is built from TRBV5-1 and TRBJ2-3; the D gene is possibly TRBD2 (5 bases). Trimming removed 0 bases at V and 4 bases at J, with 15 bases between. CDR1 and CDR2 (germline): SGHRS, YFSETQ. The CDR3 runs 16 residues. The CDR3 DNA reads as TGCGCCAGCAGCTTGGCCGGGGAGAGGATGGCAGATACGCAGTATTTT. Amino acid sequence: CASSLAGERMADTQYF.

V usage is TRBV5-5 and J usage is TRBJ1-1; D is ambiguous. V was pared by 4 bases and J by 5 bases, with 12 bases between. Per germline, CDR1 SGHKS and CDR2 YYEKEE (reference sequence). The CDR3 loop spans 13 amino acids. The CDR3 protein is CASSLGEVTEAFF. The CDR3 coding sequence is TGTGCCAGCAGCCTGGGTGAGGTGACTGAAGCTTTCTTT.

The chain joins TRBV7-2 to TRBJ2-6; no reliable D call. The V gene lost 0 bases and the J gene lost 2 bases, with 5 bases spanning the gap. The CDR3 spans 15 residues. The V gene's germline CDR1 is SGHTA and CDR2 FQGNSA. The chain's CDR3 is CASSLAGAGANVLTF. The DNA of the CDR3 is TGTGCCAGCAGCTTAGCAGGAGCTGGGGCCAACGTCCTGACTTTC.

V is TRBV19 and J is TRBJ1-5; no clear D gene. This CDR3 comprises 13 residues. Germline CDR1 is LNHDA and CDR2 is SQIVND (reference sequence). V was cut by 9 bases and J by 7 bases, with 16 bases left in between. CDR3 loop: CASRDITQQPQHF. For the CDR3, the DNA is TGTGCCAGCCGGGATATCACCCAACAGCCCCAGCATTTT.

The chain employs TRBV19 and TRBJ2-2; D is undetermined. V lost 4 bases and J lost 5, with 5 bases in between. This CDR3 region has 12 residues. Germline V gene lookup returns CDR1 LNHDA and CDR2 SQIVND (reference sequence). Here the CDR3 DNA reads TGTGCCAGTAGTACCCGTACCGGGGAGCTGTTTTTT. This translates into CASSTRTGELFF.

The genes are TRBV6-5 and TRBJ1-6; TRBD1 agrees at 11 bases. The V gene's germline CDR1 is MNHEY and CDR2 SVGAGI. The CDR3 has 13 amino acids. J gave up 10 bases and V 7 bases, and 3 bases lay outside the gene matches. CDR3 sequence: CASTGQGGSPLHF. CDR3 DNA: TGTGCCAGCACGGGACAGGGGGGGTCACCCCTCCACTTT.

The chain carries TRBV2 and TRBJ1-3; 11 positions match TRBD1. CDR1 SNHLY and CDR2 FYNNEI come from the germline V gene. The CDR3 spans 16 residues. J gave up 3 bases and V 9 bases, and 10 bases lay outside the gene matches. Written as DNA, the CDR3 is TGTGCCAGAGGGACAGGGGGACCTCTGAATGGAAACACCATATATTTT. Amino acid sequence: CARGTGGPLNGNTIYF.

The CDR3: CASSDSGGAGNEQFF. The CDR3 DNA reads TGTGCCAGCAGTGATAGCGGGGGGGCAGGGAATGAGCAGTTCTTC. V and J are TRBV6-2 or TRBV6-3 and TRBJ2-1; 11 bases map to TRBD2. Per germline, CDR1 MNHEY and CDR2 SVGEGT. V shed 5 bases and J 7 bases; nucleotides not matched to a gene: 7. The CDR3 runs 15 residues.

V usage is TRBV18 and J usage is TRBJ1-5; 9 nucleotides match TRBD1. Germline values: CDR1 KGHSH, CDR2 LQKENI. This CDR3 spans 15 amino acids. V lost 6 bases to trimming and J lost 2 bases; unmatched junction nucleotides: 5. CDR3 nucleotides: TGTGCCAGCTCCCAGACAGGGGGGGGCAATCAGCCCCAGCATTTT. Amino acids: CASSQTGGGNQPQHF.

The chain carries TRBV5-4 and TRBJ2-7, with TRBD1 matching over 9 bases. CDR3 length: 15 amino acids. The ends lost 4 bases at V and 0 bases at J; junction bases unmatched: 5. Germline CDR1 is SGHNT and CDR2 is YYREEE (reference sequence). The CDR3 loop is CASSRPTGGSYEQYF. CDR3 sequence (DNA): TGTGCCAGCAGCCGGCCGACAGGGGGCTCCTACGAGCAGTACTTC.

The V call is TRBV6-5, the J call TRBJ1-1; 10 bases are shared with TRBD1. The CDR3 consists of 14 residues. Trimming at V came to 5 bases and at J to 3 bases, leaving 3 bases not matched to a gene. Germline-derived CDR1 and CDR2 are MNHEY and SVGAGI. CDR3 nucleotide sequence: TGTGCCAGCAGTCCGGGACAGGGGCACACTGAAGCTTTCTTT. Its protein product is CASSPGQGHTEAFF.

This clone was found once. The chain employs TRBV11-3 and TRBJ1-6; D not certain. Trimming removed 0 bases at V and 5 bases at J, with 11 bases between. Per germline, CDR1 SGHNT and CDR2 YENEEA. This CDR3 region has 16 residues. This chain's CDR3 is CASSLDLGRNNSPLHF. Here the CDR3 DNA reads TGTGCCAGCAGCTTAGATCTTGGCAGGAATAATTCACCCCTCCACTTT.

This clone was picked up one time. V usage is TRBV5-6 and J usage is TRBJ2-3; no clear D. V was clipped by 1 base and J by 5 bases, with 17 bases between them. The length of the CDR3 is 16 residues. Germline CDR1 reads SGHDT; CDR2 reads YYEEEE. CDR3 bases: TGTGCCAGCAGCTTGTTGTCGATGAGTTGTGGAGATACGCAGTATTTT. Amino acid sequence: CASSLLSMSCGDTQYF.

V gene TRBV7-8 combines with J gene TRBJ1-4; TRBD1 might be the D (5 bases). The V end was cut by 6 bases, the J end by 7 bases, with 18 bases between. Per the germline V gene, CDR1 is SGHVS and CDR2 is FQNEAQ. The CDR3 contains 15 residues. CDR3 residues: CASRPRWGDGEKLFF. The CDR3 DNA follows: TGTGCCAGCAGACCAAGGTGGGGGGATGGTGAAAAACTGTTTTTT.

This sequence joins TRBV7-6 and TRBJ2-1; D uncertain. The V and J ends lost 3 bases and 5 bases respectively, with 5 bases between them. There are 12 residues in the CDR3. Germline-derived CDR1 and CDR2 are SGHVS and FNYEAQ. The CDR3 bases are TGTGCCAGCAGCTTGCGGAACAATGAGCAGTTCTTC. This sequence encodes CASSLRNNEQFF.

This clone was detected ten times or more. Distinct nucleotide sequences in the sample also encode this CDR3. This chain links TRBV19 with TRBJ1-2; tentatively, D is TRBD1 (6 bases). This CDR3 spans 13 amino acids. Germline V CDR1 and CDR2: LNHDA, SQIVND (reference sequence). With 3 bases removed from V and 2 bases from J, the gap between germline ends came to 7 bases. As DNA, the CDR3 is TGTGCCAGTAGTATGCAGGGGAACTATGGCTACACCTTC. Translation: CASSMQGNYGYTF.

The chain combines TRBV12-3 or TRBV12-4 with TRBJ2-7, with D hard to call. The CDR3 spans 12 residues. V shed 6 bases and J shed 8 bases, with 14 bases lying between them. CDR3 in amino acids: CASSLRVIQQYF. In DNA, the CDR3 is TGTGCCAGCAGCCTCCGCGTGATCCAGCAGTACTTC.

The CDR3 sequence is CASSPQGSGNQPQHF. CDR3 nucleotides: TGTGCCAGCAGCCCCCAGGGGTCGGGCAATCAGCCCCAGCATTTT. The V gene is TRBV3-1 (or the pseudogene TRBV3-2), the J gene TRBJ1-5; D possibly corresponds to TRBD1 (6 bases). This CDR3 comprises 15 residues. Germline V CDR1 and CDR2: LGHDT, YNNKEL (reference sequence). Deletions cut 4 bases from V and 2 bases from J, with 12 bases between.

The chain uses TRBV5-1 and TRBJ1-6, with 7 bases identical to TRBD1. The CDR3 runs to 14 residues. Germline loops: CDR1 SGHRS, CDR2 YFSETQ. V lost 2 bases to trimming and J lost 10 bases; unmatched junction nucleotides: 6. CDR3 in DNA: TGCGCCAGCAGCTTCGGGACAGCGCTATCACCCCTCCACTTT. Translating it yields CASSFGTALSPLHF.

V and J are TRBV27 and TRBJ1-1; tentative D call: TRBD1 (5 bases). This CDR3 is built from 16 residues. The germline V gene has CDR1 MNHEY and CDR2 SMNVEV (reference sequence). V lost 2 bases to trimming and J lost 5 bases, with 18 bases between them. CDR3 in amino acids: CASSLKWSGGRTEAFF. DNA of the CDR3: TGTGCCAGCAGTTTAAAGTGGTCGGGGGGAAGGACTGAAGCTTTCTTT.